These 8 T cell receptor beta chains came from one sample sequenced in a study of T-cell reconstitution after alpha-beta-depleted transplantation in children. The TCRbeta library was prepared with unique molecular identifiers. TCRdb redid the calling of the PCR reads with MiXCR, one entry per CDR3 protein. Found here are about 460,000 distinct CDR3 sequences, 10% to 12% of them singletons; the top ten hold 12% to 15%. This specimen was PBMCs, mostly from graft donor cells, taken 180 days after TCRalphabeta/CD19-depleted stem cell transplant. Receptors were obtained from a female patient aged 2-9 years who had a stem cell transplant for aplastic anemia, so the T cells may come from the graft donor.

The sample holds a few counts of this clonotype. J is TRBJ1-2 and V is TRBV2; perhaps TRBD1 as D (6 bases). This CDR3 is 14 amino acids long. The ends were cut back, 6 bases at V and 2 bases at J, with 13 bases in the middle. CDR1 is SNHLY, CDR2 FYNNEI, per germline. The CDR3 reads CASRGTGINYGYTF. The CDR3 DNA sequence: TGTGCCAGCAGGGGAACAGGGATAAACTATGGCTACACCTTC.

This clonotype was seen repeatedly, ten times or more. The rearrangement uses TRBV4-3 and TRBJ2-7; weak D call: TRBD2 (5 bases). The CDR3 length is 13 residues. V lost 4 bases to trimming and J lost 2 bases, with 9 bases between them. CDR1 LGHNA and CDR2 YSLEER come from the germline V gene. The CDR3 coding sequence is TGCGCCAGCAGCCCCCTAGCCCCCTACGAGCAGTACGTC. Its protein product is CASSPLAPYEQYV.

This clonotype was counted at least ten times. V gene TRBV12-3 or TRBV12-4 combines with J gene TRBJ2-2; 10 bases fit TRBD1. V lost 4 bases to trimming and J lost 5 bases; unmatched junction nucleotides: 7. The CDR3 extends over 16 amino acids. CDR3 residues: CASSSGTGVRTGELFF. Written as DNA, the CDR3 is TGTGCCAGCAGTTCCGGGACAGGGGTCCGAACCGGGGAGCTGTTTTTT.

In this sample, this clonotype turned up a few times. The chain carries TRBV18 and TRBJ2-7; a weak D match, TRBD2 (5 bases). V lost 2 bases, J lost 2 bases, and 16 bases lay in between. CDR3 length: 16 amino acids. CDR1 is KGHSH and CDR2 is LQKENI in the germline V gene. CDR3 in DNA: TGTGCCAGCTCACCATTCAGAGGGAGCCGTCCCTACGAGCAGTACTTC. This encodes CASSPFRGSRPYEQYF.

This clonotype was found a few times. The chain combines TRBV28 with TRBJ2-1; D not certain. The CDR3 is 13 amino acids. The V and J ends lost 7 bases and 2 bases respectively, with 9 bases between them. Germline V lookup: CDR1 MDHEN, CDR2 SYDVKM. CDR3 sequence (DNA): TGTGCCAGCAATGGCGGTGCCTACAATGAGCAGTTCTTC. Protein product: CASNGGAYNEQFF. Full variable domain (outside the CDR3, taken from reference TRBV28 and TRBJ2-1): DVKVTQSSRYLVKRTGEKVFLECVQDMDHENMFWYRQDPGLGLRLIYFSYDVKMKEKGDIPEGYSVSREKKERFSLILESASTNQTSMYLCASNGGAYNEQFFGPGTRLTVL.

This clonotype was seen a few times. CDR3 bases: TGTGCCAGCAGTCCCTCAAGATGGACTACCAGAGACTACAATGAGCAGTTCTTC. Amino acid sequence: CASSPSRWTTRDYNEQFF. The chain carries TRBV27 and TRBJ2-1, with TRBD2 as a possible D gene (6 bases). V shed 5 bases and J shed 3 bases, with 23 bases lying between them. The CDR3 covers 18 residues. The germline gives CDR1 MNHEY, CDR2 SMNVEV (reference sequence).

This clonotype was found a few times. The chain employs TRBV4-3 and TRBJ2-3; the match to TRBD2 covers 8 bases. CDR3 length: 16 residues. Looked up from germline, CDR1 is LGHNA and CDR2 is YSLEER. The V segment lost 1 base and the J segment 9 bases; nucleotides outside the gene matches: 12. The CDR3 nucleotides read TGCGCCAGCAGCCAAGTGGGAAGTGGGACTAGTGGGACGCAGTATTTT. Amino acids: CASSQVGSGTSGTQYF.

This clonotype occurred a few times. The chain carries TRBV7-2 and TRBJ2-7; D is perhaps TRBD1 (6 bases). This CDR3 has 12 amino acids. V was pared by 1 base and J by 6 bases, with 7 bases between. Germline values: CDR1 SGHTA, CDR2 FQGNSA. CDR3 residues: CASSLDRAEQYF. The CDR3 bases are TGTGCCAGCAGCTTAGACAGGGCCGAGCAGTACTTC.